Sequencing of this TCR beta chain was carried out in a study of T cells in Graves' hyperthyroidism and ophthalmopathy. General observations from the study: Blood also contained most expanded thyroid clonotypes above 0.001.

TCR beta CDR3 regions were amplified from RNA transcripts. Carried out on the TCR CDR3, a first-round RT-PCR used the HTBI primer set. Each CDR3 protein gets one entry after TCRdb re-called the multiplex PCR reads with MiXCR. The sample includes about 600,000 distinct CDR3 sequences, over 12% of them seen just once. V lost 3 bases and J 6 bases, leaving 5 bases between the germline ends. The length of the CDR3 is 11 residues. CDR1 LGHDT and CDR2 YNNKEL come from the germline V gene (reference sequence). Inclusion characteristics of ophthalmopathy patients comprised a Clinical Activity Score of at least 3, a NOSPECS grade of at least 4, and duration under 3 months. Patients were excluded because of uncontrolled infection, other autoimmune disease, pregnancy or lactation. At least ten counts were recorded for this clonotype. Its antigen is currently unknown.

The source material was blood. This sequence was found in a woman between 18 and 30 years old with Graves' ophthalmopathy. The V gene is TRBV3-1, the J gene TRBJ2-5; unclear D gene. CDR3 protein: CASSQAKTQYF. The CDR3 DNA sequence: TGTGCCAGCAGCCAGGCGAAGACCCAGTACTTC.